The present entry profiles one TCR beta chain with its context. The target antigen is unknown. Study conclusions and caveats: Tumor Treg TCRs overlapped most with tumor naive CD4+ cells.

Constant-region reverse primers amplified full-length variable regions, followed by semi-nested Nested Universal Primer A PCR. From the 5' RACE reads, TCRdb called clonotypes with MiXCR, one entry per CDR3 protein. This sample has around 57,000 distinct CDR3 sequences, with 28% found just once. This CDR3 has 16 amino acids. CDR1 is SGHTA, CDR2 FQGTGA, per germline. Trimming took 4 bases from V and 0 from J, leaving 14 bases between them. This receptor was obtained from a female donor with breast cancer. The source material was tumor-infiltrating memory CD4+ T cells sorted from the breast tumor. The subset denotes: memory CD4+ T cells, CD4+CD45RO+CD25-. V and J are TRBV7-3 and TRBJ2-3, with D perhaps assigned TRBD1 or TRBD2 (5 bases each). The CDR3 protein is CASSSSGATSTDTQYF. DNA of the CDR3: TGTGCCAGCAGCTCGTCCGGGGCTACTAGCACAGATACGCAGTATTTT.